This passage covers 2 T cell receptor beta chains from one sample sequenced in a study of blood T cell repertoires in COVID-19. Repertoires were generated with immunoSEQ multiplex PCR, while TCRdb's copy carries only in-frame clones and drops some. The sample has some 290,000 clones, around 83% seen once. Material: peripheral blood. The source is a man aged 18 to 30 with active or convalescent COVID-19.

The chain carries TRBV6-5 and TRBJ2-5; 7 bases map to TRBD1. The CDR3 sequence is 13 residues long. With 2 bases clipped from V and 5 bases from J, the junction kept 2 bases outside the gene matches. CDR1 is MNHEY and CDR2 is SVGAGI in the germline V gene. The DNA for the CDR3 is TGTGCCAGCAGTTACCGAGGGGGCGAGACCCAGTACTTC. It yields the protein CASSYRGGETQYF.

This clone was counted between two and nine times. The chain combines TRBV4-1 with TRBJ1-3; 10 bases are shared with TRBD1. With 6 bases clipped from V and 4 bases from J, the junction kept 9 bases outside the gene matches. CDR1 MGHRA and CDR2 YSYEKL come from the germline V gene. The CDR3 runs to 16 residues. The CDR3 DNA sequence: TGCGCCAGCAGACGGACAGGGGGTACACGGGGAAACACCATATATTTT. Translated: CASRRTGGTRGNTIYF.